This T cell receptor (beta chain) was recorded in a study of cytomegalovirus exposure and HLA in healthy donors. As regards this clone: The antigen remains undetermined.

Whole-study results and caveats: A later analysis linked a missense variant in DCLRE1C to the trimming of TCR beta V and J genes.

Primers: 60 Vbeta forward and 13 Jbeta reverse. Clones were sequenced by immunoSEQ multiplex PCR, and TCRdb holds only the in-frame ones, with some missing. Of approximately 140,000 clones detected, around 75% appear once; the ten largest clones hold about 3.1%. Source material: PBMCs. The receptor was isolated from a female donor in good health and CMV-seronegative.

Written as DNA, the CDR3 is TGTGCCAGCAGCTCTAGGGACACCGACGCCTATGGCTACACCTTC. This encodes CASSSRDTDAYGYTF. The rearrangement links TRBV7-8 to TRBJ1-2; D possibly corresponds to TRBD1 (6 bases). The CDR3 runs 15 residues. Germline V gene sequence: CDR1 SGHVS, CDR2 FQNEAQ. Between the trimmed V and J ends, which lost 4 bases and 4 bases, there was a span of 16 bases.